Each of the 25 T cell receptor beta chains below was sequenced from the same sample in a study of beta chain features in type 1 diabetes. General observations from the study: Researchers report that Type 1 diabetes patients had moderately but significantly shorter TCRB CDR3s across all four CD4+ subsets.

cDNA synthesis used the whole RNA isolate, giving expressed TCRB sequences. The assay was immunoSEQ multiplex PCR, and TCRdb's table has in-frame clones only and misses some. The sample consists of about 240,000 clones, approximately 15% of them appearing once. These receptors lack a known antigen. The sequenced sample was naive CD4+ T cells from blood. Every receptor here comes from a man aged 25 to 40 with type 1 diabetes.

This clone was detected a few times. The rearrangement links TRBV29-1 to TRBJ1-1, with 8 positions matching TRBD1. This CDR3 contains 13 residues. Germline V gene data show CDR1 as SQVTM and CDR2 as ANQGSEA. Trimming cost V 6 bases and J 7 bases; bases outside gene matches: 10. The DNA of the CDR3 is TGCAGCGTCGCGCGTGACAGGGGCCTTGAAGCTTTCTTT. This codes for CSVARDRGLEAFF.

For the CDR3, the DNA is TGTGCCTGGAGTGTACGTAACAGGGGGAACACTGAAGCTTTCTTT. It translates to CAWSVRNRGNTEAFF. The chain has TRBV30 and TRBJ1-1, with 7 nucleotides matching TRBD1. The CDR3 runs to 15 residues. The germline V gene encodes CDR1 GTSNPN and CDR2 SVGIG (reference sequence). The junction had 5 bases not matched to a gene; V was cut back by 0 bases and J by 1 base. Complete variable domain (other parts from reference TRBV30 and TRBJ1-1): SQTIHQWPATLVQPVGSPLSLECTVEGTSNPNLYWYRQAAGRGLQLLFYSVGIGQISSEVPQNLSASRPQDRQFILSSKKLLLSDSGFYLCAWSVRNRGNTEAFFGQGTRLTVV.

The V call is TRBV4-2, the J call TRBJ2-7; possible D gene TRBD1, 5 bases. Trimming stripped 0 bases from V and 0 bases from J, with 21 bases between. This CDR3 is 19 amino acids long. The V gene's germline CDR1 is LGHNA and CDR2 YNFKEQ. The chain's CDR3 is CASSQDLLVGQGPSYEQYF. CDR3 nucleotide sequence: TGTGCCAGCAGCCAAGATTTATTGGTCGGCCAGGGTCCCTCCTACGAGCAGTACTTC.

The V and J genes are TRBV5-6 and TRBJ2-3; D gene uncertain. Per germline, CDR1 SGHDT and CDR2 YYEEEE. This CDR3 comprises 12 residues. V lost 2 bases and J 5 bases, leaving 6 bases between the germline ends. The CDR3 protein is CASSFSEDTQYF. For the CDR3, the DNA is TGTGCCAGCAGCTTTTCAGAAGATACGCAGTATTTT.

This chain joins TRBV27 and TRBJ1-6, with D unclear. The CDR3 covers 12 residues. CDR1 is MNHEY and CDR2 is SMNVEV in the germline V gene (reference sequence). Trimming took 4 bases from V and 7 from J, leaving 5 bases between them. The CDR3 region has the DNA TGTGCCAGCAGTTATCAAAATTCACCCCTCCACTTT. Translated, it gives CASSYQNSPLHF.

The chain is built from TRBV19 and TRBJ1-1; 9 nucleotides line up with TRBD1. Germline V gene lookup returns CDR1 LNHDA and CDR2 SQIVND (reference sequence). V lost 5 bases to trimming and J lost 4 bases; unmatched junction nucleotides: 5. This CDR3 contains 14 residues. The CDR3 bases are TGTGCCAGTAGTGGCACAGGGGGCGTCACTGAAGCTTTCTTT. It yields the protein CASSGTGGVTEAFF. Based on the CDR3 plus reference TRBV19 and TRBJ1-1, the full variable domain is DGGITQSPKYLFRKEGQNVTLSCEQNLNHDAMYWYRQDPGQGLRLIYYSQIVNDFQKGDIAEGYSVSREKKESFPLTVTSAQKNPTAFYLCASSGTGGVTEAFFGQGTRLTVV.

This clone was detected only a few times. Different DNA sequences within this sample yield the same CDR3. This rearrangement joins TRBV19 to TRBJ2-2; unclear D gene. The CDR3 sequence is 11 residues long. CDR1 is LNHDA, CDR2 SQIVND, per germline (reference sequence). Trimming removed 6 bases at V and 6 bases at J, with 5 bases between. The CDR3 nucleotides read TGTGCCAGTAGGCGCGCCGGGGAGCTGTTTTTT. Translation gives CASRRAGELFF.

This sequence joins TRBV30 and TRBJ1-1; TRBD1 aligns across 7 bases. V was pared by 5 bases and J by 5 bases, with 8 bases of the junction left unmatched. Germline CDR1 GTSNPN, CDR2 SVGIG (reference sequence). The CDR3 totals 13 residues. As DNA, the CDR3 is TGTGCCTGGGCCAGGACAGGAGGGACTGAAGCTTTCTTT. It yields the protein CAWARTGGTEAFF.

This chain joins TRBV29-1 and TRBJ2-3; the D is unclear. Trimming took 8 bases from V and 0 from J, leaving 9 bases between them. There are 12 residues in the CDR3. Germline-derived CDR1 and CDR2 are SQVTM and ANQGSEA. CDR3 nucleotide sequence: TGCAGCACACGTCCTAGCACAGATACGCAGTATTTT. This sequence encodes CSTRPSTDTQYF.

This chain joins TRBV5-4 and TRBJ1-1; D remains ambiguous. V lost 4 bases and J 0 bases, leaving 13 bases between the germline ends. The germline gives CDR1 SGHNT, CDR2 YYREEE (reference sequence). The CDR3 contains 15 residues. CDR3 region: CASSPPGDLNTEAFF. The DNA of the CDR3 is TGTGCCAGCAGCCCCCCCGGGGATTTGAACACTGAAGCTTTCTTT.

The chain employs TRBV21-1 and TRBJ2-7; the table assigns TRBD1, which was not confirmed against the DNA. TRBV21-1 is deemed a pseudogene. This CDR3 is 15 amino acids long. CDR3 coding DNA: TGTGCCAGCAGCAAAGATCGGGACAGGGTGCACGAGCAGTACTTC. This translates into CASSKDRDRVHEQYF.

The chain joins TRBV5-1 to TRBJ1-2, with TRBD1 matching over 7 bases. V shed 4 bases and J 1 base; nucleotides not matched to a gene: 10. This CDR3 has 16 amino acids. Per the germline V gene, CDR1 is SGHRS and CDR2 is YFSETQ. CDR3 bases: TGCGCCAGCAGCCTGGGAGGACAGGAGCTTAACTATGGCTACACCTTC. It yields the protein CASSLGGQELNYGYTF.

This sequence joins TRBV28 and TRBJ2-1; a possible D gene is TRBD2 (5 bases). CDR1 MDHEN and CDR2 SYDVKM come from the germline V gene. The CDR3 sequence is 14 residues long. V lost 5 bases and J lost 10, with 18 bases in between. CDR3 loop: CASSTGAPSGEQFF. In DNA form, the CDR3 reads TGTGCCAGCAGTACTGGCGCTCCCTCGGGAGAGCAGTTCTTC.

This clone was seen a few times. The chain uses TRBV29-1 and TRBJ1-4; 7 nucleotides line up with TRBD1. Germline CDR1 and CDR2: SQVTM and ANQGSEA. Trimming took 2 bases from V and 5 from J; bases not matched to a gene: 2. The CDR3 is 13 residues long. The CDR3 loop is CSVEQGGNEKLFF. The CDR3 DNA is TGCAGCGTTGAACAGGGGGGAAATGAAAAACTGTTTTTT.

The rearrangement uses TRBV6-6 and TRBJ2-5, with D perhaps TRBD1 (5 bases). CDR3 length equals 15 residues. Germline CDR1 is MNHNY and CDR2 is SVGAGI (reference sequence). Trimming pared 0 bases from V and 4 bases from J, leaving 12 bases between. The CDR3 DNA follows: TGTGCCAGCAGTTACTCGGGGCGTAGGGGAGAGACCCAGTACTTC. It is translated as CASSYSGRRGETQYF.

The chain uses TRBV30 and TRBJ1-4; D gene ambiguous. This CDR3 is 13 amino acids long. Trimming shortened V by 2 bases and J by 4 bases, and 8 bases separated the two germline ends. CDR1 is GTSNPN and CDR2 is SVGIG in the germline V gene (reference sequence). This chain's CDR3 is CAWSLQFNEKLFF. CDR3 bases: TGTGCCTGGAGTTTGCAGTTTAATGAAAAACTGTTTTTT.

The chain joins TRBV5-1 to TRBJ2-7; a weak D match, TRBD1 (6 bases). This CDR3 is built from 15 residues. The V gene's germline CDR1 is SGHRS and CDR2 YFSETQ. V lost 2 bases to trimming and J lost 0 bases, with 12 bases between them. The CDR3 loop reads CASSLSGDPSYEQYF. CDR3 nucleotide sequence: TGCGCCAGCAGCTTATCAGGGGACCCCTCCTACGAGCAGTACTTC.

This clone was counted a few times. This sequence joins TRBV6-1 and TRBJ2-1, with 9 bases aligning to TRBD2. Germline values: CDR1 MNHNS, CDR2 SASEGT. With 2 bases clipped from V and 4 bases from J, the junction kept 6 bases outside the gene matches. CDR3 length equals 16 residues. DNA for the CDR3: TGTGCCAGCAGTGAAAGGTTCACTAGCGGGTACAATGAGCAGTTCTTC. Translation gives CASSERFTSGYNEQFF.

The chain combines TRBV7-9 with TRBJ2-3, with D maybe TRBD2 (6 bases). This CDR3 comprises 17 residues. V was shortened by 2 bases and J by 2 bases, with 17 bases between the two germline ends. Germline assignment: CDR1 SEHNR and CDR2 FQNEAQ (reference sequence). The CDR3 region has the DNA TGTGCCAGCAGCTTATACTTGGGGGGTGCGGTCACAGATACGCAGTATTTT. Its translation: CASSLYLGGAVTDTQYF.

This clone showed up just a few times. The rearrangement joins TRBV5-4 to TRBJ2-1; 9 nucleotides agree with TRBD1. Per germline, CDR1 SGHNT and CDR2 YYREEE (reference sequence). V shed 4 bases and J 7 bases; nucleotides not matched to a gene: 9. The CDR3 is made up of 15 amino acids. The CDR3 loop reads CASSPSGQGGNEQFF. The CDR3 bases are TGTGCCAGCAGCCCATCGGGACAGGGTGGTAATGAGCAGTTCTTC.

The rearrangement joins TRBV14 to TRBJ2-7; TRBD2 matches 7 bases. Trimming took 5 bases from V and 7 from J; bases not matched to a gene: 11. CDR1 is SGHDN, CDR2 FVKESK, per germline. The CDR3 length is 14 residues. CDR3 amino acids: CASSGLGISGEQYF. CDR3 nucleotide sequence: TGTGCCAGCAGCGGACTAGGGATTTCTGGGGAGCAGTACTTC. The full variable domain, with the rest looked up from reference TRBV14 and TRBJ2-7, is EAGVTQFPSHSVIEKGQTVTLRCDPISGHDNLYWYRRVMGKEIKFLLHFVKESKQDESGMPNNRFLAERTGGTYSTLKVQPAELEDSGVYFCASSGLGISGEQYFGPGTRLTVT.

The gene calls are TRBV12-5 and TRBJ1-2; D gene ambiguous. The CDR3 is 15 amino acids. CDR1 and CDR2 (germline): LGHNT, FRNRAP. Trimming shortened V by 0 bases and J by 7 bases, and 15 bases separated the two germline ends. Here the CDR3 DNA reads TGTGCTAGTGGTTTGGTACTCCATAGGAGTGGTGGCTACACCTTC. Its protein product is CASGLVLHRSGGYTF.

The chain combines TRBV20-1 with TRBJ2-5; tentative D call: TRBD2 (6 bases). The CDR3 is made up of 11 amino acids. Trimming left V 3 bases short and J 13 bases short, with 15 bases between. Germline V gene lookup returns CDR1 DFQATT and CDR2 SNEGSKA (reference sequence). The CDR3 reads CSASRPGVRYF. CDR3 in DNA: TGCAGTGCTAGCCGACCGGGAGTTAGGTACTTC.

The table lists this clone with a few counts. V and J are TRBV6-5 and TRBJ2-3; 13 nucleotides match TRBD2. From germline, CDR1 is MNHEY and CDR2 SVGAGI. The V and J ends lost 5 bases and 6 bases, in that order; junction bases with no gene match: 5. The CDR3 extends over 15 amino acids. CDR3 in DNA: TGTGCCAGCAGTCCCGGACTAGCGGGAGCGGATACGCAGTATTTT. As protein: CASSPGLAGADTQYF.

This clone was seen only a few times. The chain has TRBV30 and TRBJ2-1; tentatively, D is TRBD2 (5 bases). This CDR3 has 12 amino acids. Deletions cut 2 bases from V and 9 bases from J, with 11 bases between. Germline values: CDR1 GTSNPN, CDR2 SVGIG (reference sequence). In DNA, the CDR3 is TGTGCCTGGAGTCCCCAGCGGCTTGAGCAGTTCTTC. Translating gives CAWSPQRLEQFF.